This entry describes one T cell receptor beta chain. Its target is unknown. Template switching incorporated UMIs with a 6-nucleotide sample barcode. TCRdb reanalyzed the 5' RACE reads, giving one entry per CDR3 protein sequence and no DNA. In total, the table holds some 150,000 distinct CDR3 sequences. In germline, CDR1 is SGHRS, CDR2 YFSETQ. The CDR3 loop spans 14 amino acids. These data come from a study of monozygotic twins with inflammatory bowel disease. Points from the study as a whole: The authors found no support for a single strong IBD-associated signal or clonotype. Since immunosuppressive treatments differed, patient repertoires may have gained added variability.

The chain combines TRBV5-1 with TRBJ2-5. The sequenced material came from blood. The clonotype originates from a human donor with ulcerative colitis or Crohn's disease, or a healthy co-twin of an affected twin (not recorded which). Here the CDR3 reads CASSLNGGQETQYF.